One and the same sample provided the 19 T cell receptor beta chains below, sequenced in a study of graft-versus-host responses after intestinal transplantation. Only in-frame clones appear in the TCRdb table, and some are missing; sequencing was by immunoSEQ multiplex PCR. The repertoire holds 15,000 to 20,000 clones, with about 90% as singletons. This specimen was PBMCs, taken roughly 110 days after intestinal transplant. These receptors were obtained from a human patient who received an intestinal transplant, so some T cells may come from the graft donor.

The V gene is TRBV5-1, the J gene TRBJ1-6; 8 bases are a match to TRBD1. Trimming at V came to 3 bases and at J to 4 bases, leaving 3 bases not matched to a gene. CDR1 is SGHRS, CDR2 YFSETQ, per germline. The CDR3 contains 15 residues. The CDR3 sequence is CASSYGQGYNSPLHF. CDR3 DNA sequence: TGCGCCAGCAGCTACGGACAGGGTTATAATTCACCCCTCCACTTT.

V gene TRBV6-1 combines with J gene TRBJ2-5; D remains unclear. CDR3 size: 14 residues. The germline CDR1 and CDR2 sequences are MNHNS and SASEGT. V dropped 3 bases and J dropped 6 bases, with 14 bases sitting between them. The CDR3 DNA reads TGTGCCAGCAGTGAGGCCCCTAGTATGCAGACCCAGTACTTC. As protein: CASSEAPSMQTQYF.

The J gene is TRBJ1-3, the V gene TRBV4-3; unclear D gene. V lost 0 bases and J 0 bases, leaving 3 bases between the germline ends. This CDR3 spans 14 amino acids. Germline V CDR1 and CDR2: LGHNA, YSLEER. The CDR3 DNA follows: TGCGCCAGCAGCCAAGATTACTCTGGAAACACCATATATTTT. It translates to CASSQDYSGNTIYF.

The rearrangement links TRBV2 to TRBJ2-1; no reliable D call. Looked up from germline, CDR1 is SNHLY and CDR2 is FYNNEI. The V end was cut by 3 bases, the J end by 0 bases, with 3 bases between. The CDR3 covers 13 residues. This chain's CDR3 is CASSDFSYNEQFF. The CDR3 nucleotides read TGTGCCAGCAGTGATTTCTCCTACAATGAGCAGTTCTTC.

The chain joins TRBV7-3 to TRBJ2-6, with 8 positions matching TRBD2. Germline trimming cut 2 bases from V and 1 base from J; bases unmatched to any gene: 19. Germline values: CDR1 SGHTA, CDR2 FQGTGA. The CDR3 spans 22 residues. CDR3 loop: CASSLWPPGGSGGRSGANVLTF. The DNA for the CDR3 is TGTGCCAGCAGCTTATGGCCTCCGGGAGGTTCGGGCGGGAGGTCTGGGGCCAACGTCCTGACTTTC.

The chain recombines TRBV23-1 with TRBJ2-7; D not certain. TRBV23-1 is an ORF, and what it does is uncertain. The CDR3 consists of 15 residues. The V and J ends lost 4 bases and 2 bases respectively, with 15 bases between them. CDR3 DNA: TGCGCCAGCAGTCCATTTCGGTACACCCCCTACGAGCAGTACTTC. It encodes CASSPFRYTPYEQYF.

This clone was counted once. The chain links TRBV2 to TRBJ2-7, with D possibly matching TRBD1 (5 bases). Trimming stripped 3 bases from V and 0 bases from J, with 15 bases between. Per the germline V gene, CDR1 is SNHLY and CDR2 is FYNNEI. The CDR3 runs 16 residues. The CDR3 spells CASSETDRVSSYEQYF. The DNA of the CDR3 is TGTGCCAGCAGTGAGACTGACAGAGTGAGCTCCTACGAGCAGTACTTC.

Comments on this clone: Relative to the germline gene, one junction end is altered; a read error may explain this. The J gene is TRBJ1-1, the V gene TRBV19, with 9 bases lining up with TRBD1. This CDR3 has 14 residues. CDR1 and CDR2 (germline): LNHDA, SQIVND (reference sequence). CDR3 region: CASSMEGQGSEAFF. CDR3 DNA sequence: TGTGCCAGTAGTATGGAGGGACAGGGATCTGAGGCTTTCTTT.

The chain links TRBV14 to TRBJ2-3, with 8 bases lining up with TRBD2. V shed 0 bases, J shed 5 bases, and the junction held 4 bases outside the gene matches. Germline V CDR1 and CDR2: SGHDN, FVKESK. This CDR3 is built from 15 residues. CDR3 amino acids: CASSQEPSGLDTQYF. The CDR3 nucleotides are TGTGCCAGCAGCCAAGAACCTAGCGGGTTAGATACGCAGTATTTT.

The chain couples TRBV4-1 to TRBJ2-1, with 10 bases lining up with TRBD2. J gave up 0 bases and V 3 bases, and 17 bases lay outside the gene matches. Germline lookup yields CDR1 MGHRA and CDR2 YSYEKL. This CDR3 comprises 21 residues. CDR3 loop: CASSQSRGPPLAGISYNEQFF. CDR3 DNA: TGCGCCAGCAGCCAGAGCCGGGGGCCTCCACTAGCGGGAATCTCCTACAATGAGCAGTTCTTC.

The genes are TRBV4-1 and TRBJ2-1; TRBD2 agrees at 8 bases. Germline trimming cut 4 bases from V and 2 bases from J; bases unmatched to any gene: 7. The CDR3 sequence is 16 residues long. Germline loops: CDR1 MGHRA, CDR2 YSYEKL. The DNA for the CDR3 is TGCGCCAGCAGCCTCATCACTAGCGGCGCCTACAATGAGCAGTTCTTC. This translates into CASSLITSGAYNEQFF.

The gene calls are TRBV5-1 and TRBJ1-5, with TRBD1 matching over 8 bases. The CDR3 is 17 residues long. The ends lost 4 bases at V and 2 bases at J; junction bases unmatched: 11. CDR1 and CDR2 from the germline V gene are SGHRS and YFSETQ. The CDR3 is CASSPGLQGAGNQPQHF. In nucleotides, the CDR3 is TGCGCCAGCAGCCCGGGACTTCAGGGGGCGGGCAATCAGCCCCAGCATTTT.

CDR3 nucleotide sequence: TGCGCCAGCAGCCCACCCGGACAGAGAACCTACGAGCAGTACTTC. Protein product: CASSPPGQRTYEQYF. The gene calls are TRBV5-1 and TRBJ2-7; D is perhaps TRBD1 (6 bases). The germline CDR1 and CDR2 sequences are SGHRS and YFSETQ. V was trimmed by 4 bases and J by 2 bases, leaving 16 bases between them. This CDR3 is 15 amino acids long.

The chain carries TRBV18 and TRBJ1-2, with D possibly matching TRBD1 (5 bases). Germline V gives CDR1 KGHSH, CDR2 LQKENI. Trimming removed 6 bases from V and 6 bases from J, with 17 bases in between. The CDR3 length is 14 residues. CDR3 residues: CASSRTGTPNGYTF. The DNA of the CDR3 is TGTGCCAGCTCTCGAACCGGGACTCCTAATGGCTACACCTTC.

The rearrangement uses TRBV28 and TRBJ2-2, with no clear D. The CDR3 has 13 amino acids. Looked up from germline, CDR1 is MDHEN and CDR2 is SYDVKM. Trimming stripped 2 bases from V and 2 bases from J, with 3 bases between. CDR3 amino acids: CASSLLNTGELFF. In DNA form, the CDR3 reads TGTGCCAGCAGTTTACTAAACACCGGGGAGCTGTTTTTT.

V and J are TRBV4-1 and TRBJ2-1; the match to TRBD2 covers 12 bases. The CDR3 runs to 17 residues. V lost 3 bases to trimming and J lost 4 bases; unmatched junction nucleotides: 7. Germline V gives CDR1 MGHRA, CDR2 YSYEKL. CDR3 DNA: TGCGCCAGCAGCCACCCGACTAGCGGGAGTGATTACAATGAGCAGTTCTTC. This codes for CASSHPTSGSDYNEQFF.

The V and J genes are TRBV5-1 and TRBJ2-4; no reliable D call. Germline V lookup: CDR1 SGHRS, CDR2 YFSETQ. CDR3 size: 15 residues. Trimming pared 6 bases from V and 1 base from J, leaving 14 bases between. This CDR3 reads CASKAYPGAKNIQYF. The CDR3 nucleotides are TGCGCCAGCAAAGCCTACCCTGGGGCCAAAAACATTCAGTACTTC.

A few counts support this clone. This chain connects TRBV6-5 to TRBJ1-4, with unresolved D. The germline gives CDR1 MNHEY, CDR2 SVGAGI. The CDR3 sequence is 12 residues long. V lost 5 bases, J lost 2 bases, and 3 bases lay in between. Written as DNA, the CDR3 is TGTGCCAGCAGTGGTACTAATGAAAAACTGTTTTTT. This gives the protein CASSGTNEKLFF.

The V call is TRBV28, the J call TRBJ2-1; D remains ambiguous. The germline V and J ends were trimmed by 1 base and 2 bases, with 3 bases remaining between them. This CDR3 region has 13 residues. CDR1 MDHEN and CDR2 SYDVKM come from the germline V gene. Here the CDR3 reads CASSLSAYNEQFF. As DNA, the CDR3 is TGTGCCAGCAGTTTATCTGCCTACAATGAGCAGTTCTTC.